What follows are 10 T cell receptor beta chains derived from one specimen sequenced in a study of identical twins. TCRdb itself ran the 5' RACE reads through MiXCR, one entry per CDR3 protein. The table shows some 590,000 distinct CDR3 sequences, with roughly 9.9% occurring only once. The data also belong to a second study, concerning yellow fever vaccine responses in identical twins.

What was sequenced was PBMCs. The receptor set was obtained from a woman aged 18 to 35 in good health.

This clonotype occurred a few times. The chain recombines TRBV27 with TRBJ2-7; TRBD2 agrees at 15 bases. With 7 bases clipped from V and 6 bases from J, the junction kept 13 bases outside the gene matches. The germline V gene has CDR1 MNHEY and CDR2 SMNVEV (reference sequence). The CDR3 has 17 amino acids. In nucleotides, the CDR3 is TGTGCCAGCACCAGGACTAGCGGGGGGGCCGATTTGCTCGAGCAGTACTTC. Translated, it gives CASTRTSGGADLLEQYF.

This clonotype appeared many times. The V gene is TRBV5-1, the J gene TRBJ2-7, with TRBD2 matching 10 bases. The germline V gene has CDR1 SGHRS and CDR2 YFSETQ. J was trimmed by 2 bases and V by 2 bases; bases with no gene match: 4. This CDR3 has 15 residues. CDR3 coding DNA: TGCGCCAGCAGCTTATGGACTAGCGGAACCTACGAGCAGTACTTC. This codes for CASSLWTSGTYEQYF.

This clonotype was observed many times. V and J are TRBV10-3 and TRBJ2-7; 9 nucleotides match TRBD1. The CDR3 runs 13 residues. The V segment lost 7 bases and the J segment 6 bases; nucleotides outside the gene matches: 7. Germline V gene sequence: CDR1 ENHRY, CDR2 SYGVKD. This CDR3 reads CAIKPGQGSEQYF. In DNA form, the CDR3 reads TGTGCCATCAAACCGGGACAGGGCTCCGAGCAGTACTTC.

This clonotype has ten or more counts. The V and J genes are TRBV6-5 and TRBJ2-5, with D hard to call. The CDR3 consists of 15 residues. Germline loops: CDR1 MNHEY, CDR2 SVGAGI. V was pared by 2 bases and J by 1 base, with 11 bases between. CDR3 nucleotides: TGTGCCAGCAGTTACAGTTCGTCGGCCCAAGAGACCCAGTACTTC. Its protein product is CASSYSSSAQETQYF.

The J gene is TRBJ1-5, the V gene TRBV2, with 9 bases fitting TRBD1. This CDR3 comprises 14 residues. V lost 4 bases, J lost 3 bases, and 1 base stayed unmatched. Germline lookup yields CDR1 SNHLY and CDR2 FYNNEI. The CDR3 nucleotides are TGTGCCAGCAGTGGGGACAGGGTCAATCAGCCCCAGCATTTT. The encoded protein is CASSGDRVNQPQHF.

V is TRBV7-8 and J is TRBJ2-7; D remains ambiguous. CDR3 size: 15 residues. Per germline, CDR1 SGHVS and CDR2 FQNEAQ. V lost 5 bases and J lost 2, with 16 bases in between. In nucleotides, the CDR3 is TGTGCCAGCAGCCTCCGGGTCTCAAACCCCTACGAGCAGTACTTC. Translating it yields CASSLRVSNPYEQYF.

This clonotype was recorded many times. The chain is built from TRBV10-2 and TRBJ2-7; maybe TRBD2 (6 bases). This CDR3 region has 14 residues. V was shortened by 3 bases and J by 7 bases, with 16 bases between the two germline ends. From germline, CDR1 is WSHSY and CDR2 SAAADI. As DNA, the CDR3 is TGCGCCAGCAGTGACGGGACTCTTTTTGGTGAGCAGTACTTC. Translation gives CASSDGTLFGEQYF.

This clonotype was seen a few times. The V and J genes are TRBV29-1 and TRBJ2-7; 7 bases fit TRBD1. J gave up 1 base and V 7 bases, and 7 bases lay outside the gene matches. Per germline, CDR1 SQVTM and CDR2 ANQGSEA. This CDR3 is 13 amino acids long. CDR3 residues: CSARQGVSYEQYF. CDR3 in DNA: TGCAGCGCGCGACAGGGAGTATCCTACGAGCAGTACTTC.

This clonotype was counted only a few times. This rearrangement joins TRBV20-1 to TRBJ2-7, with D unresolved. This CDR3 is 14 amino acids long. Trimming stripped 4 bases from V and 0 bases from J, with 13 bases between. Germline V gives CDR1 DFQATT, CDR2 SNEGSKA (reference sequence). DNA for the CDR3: TGCAGTGCTAAACCCGGACCGAGCTCCTACGAGCAGTACTTC. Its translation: CSAKPGPSSYEQYF.

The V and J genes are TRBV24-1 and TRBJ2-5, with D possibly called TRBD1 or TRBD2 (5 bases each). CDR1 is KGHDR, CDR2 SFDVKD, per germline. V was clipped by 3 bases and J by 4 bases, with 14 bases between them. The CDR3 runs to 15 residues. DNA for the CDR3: TGTGCCACCAGTGATCCTCGACCGGGGCGAGAGACCCAGTACTTC. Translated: CATSDPRPGRETQYF.